These T cell receptor beta chains were read from a single sample in a study of T cells in Graves' hyperthyroidism and ophthalmopathy. TCRdb called the multiplex PCR reads again in MiXCR, with one record for every CDR3 protein. The table lists roughly 740,000 distinct CDR3 sequences, 16% of them singletons, with approximately 8% in the top ten. The sequenced sample was blood. These receptors originate from a young man with Graves' hyperthyroidism. Each CDR3 is given with its conserved first and last residue. The D gene is left open where the match is weak. Clone size is not always given. Where it is, it says once, few, many or a class for expanded clones.

d_gene,abundance,v_gene,j_gene,CDR3aa,CDR3nt
NA,many,TRBV28,TRBJ1-6,CASKDRLDSPLHF,TGTGCCAGCAAAGACAGGCTGGATTCACCCCTCCACTTT
TRBD2,many,TRBV20-1,TRBJ2-1,CSAPGLAGGFYNEQFF,TGCAGTGCCCCTGGACTAGCGGGAGGATTCTACAATGAGCAGTTCTTC
NA,many,TRBV7-9,TRBJ2-3,CASSHDWGGTDTQYF,TGTGCCAGCAGCCACGATTGGGGGGGCACAGATACGCAGTATTTT
NA,few,TRBV27,TRBJ2-4,CASGARGAGEAKNIQYF,TGTGCCAGCGGAGCTCGGGGGGCGGGAGAAGCCAAAAACATTCAGTACTTC
TRBD2,few,TRBV6-1,TRBJ2-3,CASSGVAGGPSDTQYF,TGTGCCAGCAGTGGAGTAGCGGGAGGCCCTTCAGATACGCAGTATTTT
TRBD1,many,TRBV28,TRBJ2-7,CASSPDRGHYEQYF,TGTGCCAGCAGTCCGGACAGGGGACACTACGAGCAGTACTTC
TRBD2,many,TRBV3-1,TRBJ2-7,CASSLTSGSRYEQYF,TGTGCCAGCAGCTTGACTAGCGGGAGTCGATACGAGCAGTACTTC
TRBD2,many,TRBV29-1,TRBJ2-7,CSVEGLAGGRYEQYF,TGCAGCGTTGAAGGACTAGCGGGAGGGCGGTACGAGCAGTACTTC
NA,few,TRBV5-1,TRBJ2-2,CASSLGGNTGEPFF,TGCGCCAGCAGCTTGGGTGGAAACACCGGGGAGCCGTTTTTT
NA,NA,TRBV20-1,TRBJ2-7,CSARDSGWTDYEQYF,TGCAGTGCTAGAGATTCAGGTTGGACAGACTACGAGCAGTACTTC
NA,many,TRBV20-1,TRBJ1-1,CSAPTGFRTEAFF,TGCAGTGCCCCCACAGGGTTTAGAACTGAAGCTTTCTTT
TRBD2,NA,TRBV3-1,TRBJ2-1,CASSHLAGAYNEQFF,TGTGCCAGCAGCCACCTAGCGGGCGCCTACAATGAGCAGTTCTTC
NA,many,TRBV2,TRBJ1-1,CASSEIQASTEAFF,TGTGCCAGCAGTGAAATACAAGCGAGCACTGAAGCTTTCTTT
NA,many,TRBV18,TRBJ2-7,CASSPRAGASYEQYF,TGTGCCAGCTCACCACGGGCGGGGGCCTCCTACGAGCAGTACTTC
NA,many,TRBV20-1,TRBJ2-1,CSAGSHEQFF,TGCAGTGCAGGAAGCCATGAGCAGTTCTTC
TRBD2,NA,TRBV20-1,TRBJ2-5,CSARTTGGRETQYF,TGCAGTGCTAGGACGACGGGGGGGCGAGAGACCCAGTACTTC
NA,many,TRBV10-3,TRBJ1-1,CAISESTGLEAFF,TGTGCCATCAGTGAGTCGACGGGCCTAGAAGCTTTCTTT
NA,few,TRBV30,TRBJ2-5,CAWTGTHQETQYF,TGTGCCTGGACCGGGACGCACCAAGAGACCCAGTACTTC
TRBD2,few,TRBV12-3/TRBV12-4,TRBJ2-7,CASRGDYKKEQYF,TGTGCCAGCAGAGGGGACTATAAAAAGGAGCAGTACTTC
TRBD1,NA,TRBV28,TRBJ1-5,CASSTGQFSNQPQHF,TGTGCCAGCAGTACGGGACAGTTCAGCAATCAGCCCCAGCATTTT
NA,many,TRBV9,TRBJ2-5,CASTASEGGETQYF,TGTGCCAGCACCGCAAGCGAGGGCGGGGAGACCCAGTACTTC
TRBD2,few,TRBV9,TRBJ2-7,CASSVTTAGEQYF,TGTGCCAGCAGCGTAACGACAGCGGGGGAGCAGTACTTC
NA,many,TRBV27,TRBJ2-7,CASSYPRTVSYEQYF,TGTGCCAGCAGTTACCCCCGGACGGTGTCCTACGAGCAGTACTTC
NA,few,TRBV24-1,TRBJ2-7,CATSDLQSGGAPHKQYF,TGTGCCACCAGTGATTTGCAATCAGGAGGGGCTCCCCACAAGCAGTACTTC
NA,few,TRBV28,TRBJ2-7,CASIRGGESYEQYF,TGTGCCAGCATCAGGGGAGGGGAATCCTACGAGCAGTACTTC
NA,few,TRBV7-9,TRBJ2-7,CASSLALGQTYEQYF,TGTGCCAGCAGCTTAGCGCTTGGGCAGACCTACGAGCAGTACTTC
TRBD1,many,TRBV11-3,TRBJ2-1,CASSLGTGVSEQFF,TGTGCCAGCAGCTTAGGAACAGGGGTTAGTGAGCAGTTCTTC
TRBD1,NA,TRBV7-2,TRBJ2-7,CARSPVTGAPYEQYF,TGTGCCAGAAGCCCAGTGACAGGGGCTCCTTACGAGCAGTACTTC
NA,many,TRBV2,TRBJ2-2,CASSKGQAYTGELFF,TGTGCCAGCAGTAAAGGGCAGGCCTACACCGGGGAGCTGTTTTTT
NA,NA,TRBV20-1,TRBJ1-5,CSARGRDPGRFLNQPQHF,TGCAGTGCTAGAGGGCGCGACCCCGGCCGGTTCCTCAATCAGCCCCAGCATTTT
NA,NA,TRBV12-3/TRBV12-4,TRBJ2-7,CASSSYRVNEQYF,TGTGCCAGCAGCTCTTACAGGGTCAATGAGCAGTACTTC
NA,NA,TRBV5-1,TRBJ1-3,CASSEGPTSYWDTGNTIYF,TGCGCCAGCTCCGAGGGACCCACAAGCTACTGGGATACTGGAAACACCATATATTTT
TRBD2,few,TRBV20-1,TRBJ2-7,CSASDSGRRASYEQYF,TGCAGTGCTAGCGATAGCGGGAGAAGGGCCTCTTACGAGCAGTACTTC
NA,NA,TRBV7-2,TRBJ1-3,CASSLAPSGNTIYF,TGTGCCAGCAGCTTAGCTCCCTCTGGAAACACCATATATTTT
NA,few,TRBV7-2,TRBJ1-3,CASSSRFYSGNTIYF,TGTGCCAGCAGCTCAAGGTTTTACTCTGGAAACACCATATATTTT
NA,many,TRBV6-1,TRBJ2-7,CASSYYQGSLSYEQYF,TGTGCCAGCAGTTATTATCAGGGGTCCCTCTCCTACGAGCAGTACTTC